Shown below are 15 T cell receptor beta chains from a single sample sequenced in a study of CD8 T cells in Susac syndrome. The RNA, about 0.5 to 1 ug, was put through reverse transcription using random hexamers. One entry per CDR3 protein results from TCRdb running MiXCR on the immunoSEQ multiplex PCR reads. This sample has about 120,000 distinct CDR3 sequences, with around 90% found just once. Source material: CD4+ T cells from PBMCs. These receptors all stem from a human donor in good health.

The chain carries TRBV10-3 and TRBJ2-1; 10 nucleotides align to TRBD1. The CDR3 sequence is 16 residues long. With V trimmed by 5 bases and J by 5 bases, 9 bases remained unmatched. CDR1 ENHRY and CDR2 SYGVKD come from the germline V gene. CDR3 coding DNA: TGTGCCATCAGTAGAACCGGGACAGGGGTGGACAATGAGCAGTTCTTC. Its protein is CAISRTGTGVDNEQFF.

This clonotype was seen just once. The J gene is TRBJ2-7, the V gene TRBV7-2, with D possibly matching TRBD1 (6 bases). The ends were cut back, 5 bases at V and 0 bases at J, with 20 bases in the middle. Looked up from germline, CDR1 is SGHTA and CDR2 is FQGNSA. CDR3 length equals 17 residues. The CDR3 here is CASSRADRALSSYEQYF. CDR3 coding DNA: TGTGCCAGCAGCCGAGCGGACAGAGCACTTAGCTCCTACGAGCAGTACTTC.

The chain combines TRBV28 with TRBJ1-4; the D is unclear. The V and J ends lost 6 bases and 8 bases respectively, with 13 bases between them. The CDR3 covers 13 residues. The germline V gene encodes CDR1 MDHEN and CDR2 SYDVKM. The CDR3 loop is CASSTPAGEKLFF. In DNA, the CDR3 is TGTGCCAGCAGCACCCCGGCGGGCGAAAAACTGTTTTTT.

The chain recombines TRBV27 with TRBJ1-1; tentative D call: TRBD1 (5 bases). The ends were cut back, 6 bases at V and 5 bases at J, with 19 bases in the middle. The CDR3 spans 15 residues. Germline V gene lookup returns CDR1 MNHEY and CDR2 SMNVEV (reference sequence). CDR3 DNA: TGTGCCAGCAGACCGACAGCCAGGGCGCGGACTGAAGCTTTCTTT. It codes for CASRPTARARTEAFF.

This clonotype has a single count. DNA for the CDR3: TGTGCCAGCTCACCGCTTCCGGGGGGGCGGTCGGCAGATACGCAGTATTTT. It codes for CASSPLPGGRSADTQYF. The genes are TRBV18 and TRBJ2-3; 8 positions match TRBD2. From germline, CDR1 is KGHSH and CDR2 LQKENI. The trim removed 3 bases at V and 4 bases at J, leaving 12 bases unmatched. CDR3 length equals 17 residues.

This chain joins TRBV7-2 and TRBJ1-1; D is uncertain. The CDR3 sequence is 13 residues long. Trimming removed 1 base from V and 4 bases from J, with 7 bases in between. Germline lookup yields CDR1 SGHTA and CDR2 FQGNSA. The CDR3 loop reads CASSLDGVTEAFF. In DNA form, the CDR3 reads TGTGCCAGCAGCTTAGACGGAGTCACTGAAGCTTTCTTT. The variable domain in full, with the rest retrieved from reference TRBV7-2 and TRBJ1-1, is GAGVSQSPSNKVTEKGKDVELRCDPISGHTALYWYRQSLGQGLEFLIYFQGNSAPDKSGLPSDRFSAERTGGSVSTLTIQRTQQEDSAVYLCASSLDGVTEAFFGQGTRLTVV.

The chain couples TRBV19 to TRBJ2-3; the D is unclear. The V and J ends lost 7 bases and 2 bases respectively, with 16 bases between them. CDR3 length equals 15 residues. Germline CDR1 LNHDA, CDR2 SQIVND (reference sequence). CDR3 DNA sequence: TGTGCCAGTAACCGAGGACGGCGATTCACAGATACGCAGTATTTT. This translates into CASNRGRRFTDTQYF.

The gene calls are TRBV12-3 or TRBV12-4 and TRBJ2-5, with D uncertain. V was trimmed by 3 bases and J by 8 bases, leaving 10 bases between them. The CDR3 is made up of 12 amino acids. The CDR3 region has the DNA TGTGCCAGCAGTTTTGGCCCCGGTACCCAGTACTTC. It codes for CASSFGPGTQYF.

The CDR3, as DNA: TGTGCCAGCAGCCAAGCTGGGGGGGAAGGGTCCTACAATGAGCAGTTCTTC. Protein: CASSQAGGEGSYNEQFF. V usage is TRBV4-2 and J usage is TRBJ2-1; 7 nucleotides align to TRBD2. Germline trimming cut 1 base from V and 1 base from J; bases unmatched to any gene: 7. CDR3 length equals 17 residues. Germline CDR1 LGHNA, CDR2 YNFKEQ.

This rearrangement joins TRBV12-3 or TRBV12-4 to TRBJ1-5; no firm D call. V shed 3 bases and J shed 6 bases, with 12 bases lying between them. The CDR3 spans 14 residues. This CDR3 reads CASSLGVPGQPQHF. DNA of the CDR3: TGTGCCAGCAGTTTGGGTGTTCCCGGTCAGCCCCAGCATTTT.

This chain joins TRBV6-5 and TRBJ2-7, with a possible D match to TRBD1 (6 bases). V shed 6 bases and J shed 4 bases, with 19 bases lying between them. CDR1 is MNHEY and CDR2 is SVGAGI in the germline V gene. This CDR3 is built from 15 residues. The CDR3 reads CASRAPSTGRYEQYF. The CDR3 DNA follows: TGTGCCAGCAGGGCCCCTTCAACAGGGCGTTACGAGCAGTACTTC.

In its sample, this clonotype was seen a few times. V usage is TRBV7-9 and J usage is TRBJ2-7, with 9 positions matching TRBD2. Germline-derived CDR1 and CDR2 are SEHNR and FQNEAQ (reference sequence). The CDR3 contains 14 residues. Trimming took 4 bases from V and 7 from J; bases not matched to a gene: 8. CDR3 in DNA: TGTGCCAGCAGCTCCGAGGGACTAGCACATGAGCAGTACTTC. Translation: CASSSEGLAHEQYF. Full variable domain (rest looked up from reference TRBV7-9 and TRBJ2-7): DTGVSQNPRHKITKRGQNVTFRCDPISEHNRLYWYRQTLGQGPEFLTYFQNEAQLEKSRLLSDRFSAERPKGSFSTLEIQRTEQGDSAMYLCASSSEGLAHEQYFGPGTRLTVT.

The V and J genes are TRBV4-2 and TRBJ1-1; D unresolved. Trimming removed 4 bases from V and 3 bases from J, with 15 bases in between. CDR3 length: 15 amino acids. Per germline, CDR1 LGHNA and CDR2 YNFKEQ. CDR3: CASSPPVGDYTEAFF. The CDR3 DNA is TGTGCCAGCAGCCCACCTGTTGGGGATTACACTGAAGCTTTCTTT.

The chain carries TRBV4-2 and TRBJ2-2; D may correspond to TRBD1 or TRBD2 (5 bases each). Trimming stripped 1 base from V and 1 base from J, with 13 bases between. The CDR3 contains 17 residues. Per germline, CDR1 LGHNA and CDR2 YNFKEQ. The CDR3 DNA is TGTGCCAGCAGCCAAGTCGGGGCAGGGAGGAACACCGGGGAGCTGTTTTTT. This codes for CASSQVGAGRNTGELFF.

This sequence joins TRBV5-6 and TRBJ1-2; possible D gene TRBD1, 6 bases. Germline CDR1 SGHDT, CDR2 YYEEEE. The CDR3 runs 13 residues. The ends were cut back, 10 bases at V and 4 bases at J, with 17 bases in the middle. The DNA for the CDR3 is TGTGCCTCCGGGGAAGGGGGAGGCTATGGCTACACCTTC. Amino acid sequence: CASGEGGGYGYTF.